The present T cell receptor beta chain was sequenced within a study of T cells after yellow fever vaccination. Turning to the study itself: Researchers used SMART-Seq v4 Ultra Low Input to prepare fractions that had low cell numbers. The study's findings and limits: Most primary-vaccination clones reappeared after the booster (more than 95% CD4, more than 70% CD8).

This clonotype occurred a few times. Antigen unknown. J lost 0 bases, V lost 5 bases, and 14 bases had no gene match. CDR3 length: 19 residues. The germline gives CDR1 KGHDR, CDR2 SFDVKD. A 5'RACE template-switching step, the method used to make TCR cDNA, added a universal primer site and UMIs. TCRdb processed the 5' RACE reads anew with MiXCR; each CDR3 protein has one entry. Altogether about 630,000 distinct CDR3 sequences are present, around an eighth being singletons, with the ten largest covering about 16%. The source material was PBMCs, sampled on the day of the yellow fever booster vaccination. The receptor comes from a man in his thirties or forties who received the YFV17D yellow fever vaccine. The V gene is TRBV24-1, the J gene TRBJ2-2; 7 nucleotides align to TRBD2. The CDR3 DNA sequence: TGTGCCACCAGTGGGATTTGGGATCTAGCGGACGCGAACACCGGGGAGCTGTTTTTT. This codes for CATSGIWDLADANTGELFF.